The clone carrying this T cell receptor (beta chain) has at least ten counts. Amplifying from RNA transcripts, the study obtained TCR beta CDR3 regions. Second-round multiplex PCR came after first-round RT-PCR with HTBI primers. TCRdb re-called the multiplex PCR reads through MiXCR, storing one row per CDR3 protein. Among about 590,000 distinct CDR3 sequences listed, 35% to 40% were seen once. The sample originates from a study of Graves' ophthalmopathy and Graves' hyperthyroidism. This CDR3 has 12 residues. V dropped 4 bases and J dropped 3 bases, with 3 bases sitting between them. V is TRBV12-3 or TRBV12-4 and J is TRBJ2-2; no clear D gene. The sequenced material came from peripheral blood or thyroid tissue (not recorded which). The TCR comes from an adult man with Graves' hyperthyroidism. The CDR3 region has the DNA TGTGCCAGCAGTTCTGACACCGGGGAGCTGTTTTTT. Its translation: CASSSDTGELFF.